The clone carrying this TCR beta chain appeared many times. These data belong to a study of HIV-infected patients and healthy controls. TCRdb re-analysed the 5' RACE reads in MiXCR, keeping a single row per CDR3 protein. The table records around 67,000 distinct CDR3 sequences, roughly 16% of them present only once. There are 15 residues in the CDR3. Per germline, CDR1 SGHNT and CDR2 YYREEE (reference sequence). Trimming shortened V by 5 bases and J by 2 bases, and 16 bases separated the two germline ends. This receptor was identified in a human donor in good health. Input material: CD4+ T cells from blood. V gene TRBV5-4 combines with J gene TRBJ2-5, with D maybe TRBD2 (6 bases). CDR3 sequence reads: CASRDAASAQETQYF. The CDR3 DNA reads TGTGCCAGCAGAGACGCGGCTAGCGCACAAGAGACCCAGTACTTC.